The 31 T cell receptor beta chains below come from one sample, sequenced in a study of OX40 agonist ivuxolimab in advanced cancers. Measured with immunoSEQ multiplex PCR; TCRdb has only the in-frame clones, and not every one. The data show around 97,000 clones, roughly 80% seen once. The source material was CD4+ or CD8+ T cells sorted from blood, sampled in a trial of the OX40 agonist ivuxolimab. Receptors originate from an adult with an advanced solid tumor such as melanoma, head and neck, liver or kidney cancer.

The chain's CDR3 is CASSPQETGVGNQPQHF. The CDR3 DNA reads TGTGCCAGCTCACCCCAGGAGACAGGGGTAGGAAATCAGCCCCAGCATTTT. V usage is TRBV18 and J usage is TRBJ1-5, with 8 bases aligning to TRBD1. From germline, CDR1 is KGHSH and CDR2 LQKENI. J was trimmed by 4 bases and V by 3 bases; bases with no gene match: 11. The CDR3 extends over 17 amino acids.

Written as DNA, the CDR3 is TGTGCCAGCAGCTTAAGGGGGACAGGGGCATACGAGCAGTACTTC. Amino acid sequence: CASSLRGTGAYEQYF. This chain joins TRBV7-2 and TRBJ2-7; 10 nucleotides align to TRBD1. With V trimmed by 2 bases and J by 4 bases, 5 bases remained unmatched. Germline CDR1 is SGHTA and CDR2 is FQGNSA. This CDR3 has 15 amino acids.

The gene calls are TRBV2 and TRBJ1-1, with D hard to call. With 6 bases removed from V and 8 bases from J, the gap between germline ends came to 10 bases. Germline V lookup: CDR1 SNHLY, CDR2 FYNNEI. The CDR3 consists of 11 residues. CDR3 protein: CASRDGPEAFF. CDR3 bases: TGTGCCAGCAGAGACGGGCCCGAAGCTTTCTTT.

The chain carries TRBV9 and TRBJ1-1; 7 bases match TRBD1. The CDR3 has 14 amino acids. Germline CDR1 SGDLS, CDR2 YYNGEE. The V and J ends lost 2 bases and 0 bases, in that order; junction bases with no gene match: 1. The CDR3 reads CASSVGQVNTEAFF. The CDR3 DNA is TGTGCCAGCAGCGTCGGACAGGTGAACACTGAAGCTTTCTTT.

The J gene is TRBJ1-3, the V gene TRBV27; D is uncertain. CDR1 and CDR2 (germline): MNHEY, SMNVEV (reference sequence). V lost 2 bases and J lost 0, with 8 bases in between. The CDR3 loop spans 15 amino acids. The CDR3 DNA is TGTGCCAGCAGTTTACGGAGAGGCTCTGGAAACACCATATATTTT. It is translated as CASSLRRGSGNTIYF.

The chain uses TRBV12-5 and TRBJ1-5; a possible D gene is TRBD1 (5 bases). Germline V gene sequence: CDR1 LGHNT, CDR2 FRNRAP. Deletions cut 0 bases from V and 1 base from J, with 13 bases between. The CDR3 consists of 17 residues. CDR3 nucleotides: TGTGCTAGTGGTTTGGTACTCGGGGGAAGGAGCAATCAGCCCCAGCATTTT. Translating it yields CASGLVLGGRSNQPQHF.

The chain uses TRBV30 and TRBJ2-7, with D perhaps matching TRBD2 (5 bases). Trimming pared 8 bases from V and 3 bases from J, leaving 14 bases between. This CDR3 is built from 12 residues. Per the germline V gene, CDR1 is GTSNPN and CDR2 is SVGIG (reference sequence). CDR3 amino acids: CAGGEKNYEQYF. The CDR3 DNA is TGTGCCGGAGGCGAGAAGAACTACGAGCAGTACTTC.

The chain joins TRBV7-2 to TRBJ2-7; 11 positions agree with TRBD2. The CDR3 is 15 amino acids. Trimming at V came to 1 base and at J to 3 bases, leaving 2 bases not matched to a gene. CDR1 is SGHTA, CDR2 FQGNSA, per germline. The CDR3 DNA reads as TGTGCCAGCAGCTTAGAAACTAGCGGGAGCTACGAGCAGTACTTC. This codes for CASSLETSGSYEQYF.

J is TRBJ1-2 and V is TRBV5-4, with TRBD1 matching 8 bases. V dropped 4 bases and J dropped 13; count of bases not matched to a gene: 18. The CDR3 is 15 amino acids. Germline V gene data show CDR1 as SGHNT and CDR2 as YYREEE (reference sequence). The chain's CDR3 is CASSPLGQGLSQCTF. CDR3 nucleotide sequence: TGTGCCAGCAGCCCGCTAGGACAGGGCCTCTCCCAGTGCACCTTC.

The CDR3 coding sequence is TGTGCCAGTGGCAGAAGGGGAGAGAGTGAAAAACTGTTTTTT. Residues: CASGRRGESEKLFF. The chain employs TRBV19 and TRBJ1-4, with D possibly matching TRBD1 (5 bases). Germline V gene lookup returns CDR1 LNHDA and CDR2 SQIVND (reference sequence). The CDR3 is made up of 14 amino acids. Between the trimmed V and J ends, which lost 8 bases and 7 bases, there was a span of 17 bases.

This chain joins TRBV7-9 and TRBJ1-1, with 9 nucleotides matching TRBD1. In germline, CDR1 is SEHNR, CDR2 FQNEAQ (reference sequence). The CDR3 loop spans 16 amino acids. V shed 5 bases and J 4 bases; nucleotides not matched to a gene: 11. Written as DNA, the CDR3 is TGTGCCAGCAGCCCGCCCGGGACAGGGTTTCGCACTGAAGCTTTCTTT. Amino acid sequence: CASSPPGTGFRTEAFF.

The gene calls are TRBV7-6 and TRBJ2-5; the match to TRBD2 covers 12 bases. Losses at the gene ends were 5 bases for V and 5 bases for J; bases not matched to a gene: 9. Germline V gene sequence: CDR1 SGHVS, CDR2 FNYEAQ. The CDR3 sequence is 16 residues long. CDR3 bases: TGTGCCAGCAGCCCCCTAGCGGGAGGGTTGTTGGAGACCCAGTACTTC. Its translation: CASSPLAGGLLETQYF.

This clone has more than one count but fewer than ten. The chain is built from TRBV19 and TRBJ1-5; 10 positions match TRBD1. This CDR3 region has 16 residues. Trimming removed 3 bases from V and 3 bases from J; junction bases left unmatched: 5. CDR1 is LNHDA and CDR2 is SQIVND in the germline V gene (reference sequence). The CDR3 coding sequence is TGTGCCAGTAGTATCGACAGGGGGCGGAACAATCAGCCCCAGCATTTT. Protein product: CASSIDRGRNNQPQHF.

The rearrangement links TRBV30 to TRBJ1-1; D ambiguous. Trimming took 5 bases from V and 0 from J, leaving 10 bases between them. The CDR3 is 13 residues long. Germline lookup yields CDR1 GTSNPN and CDR2 SVGIG (reference sequence). Here the CDR3 reads CAWCYGMNTEAFF. In nucleotides, the CDR3 is TGTGCCTGGTGTTATGGGATGAACACTGAAGCTTTCTTT.

The chain is built from TRBV5-1 and TRBJ2-1; no reliable D call. The germline V and J ends were trimmed by 2 bases and 4 bases, with 1 base remaining between them. Germline V gives CDR1 SGHRS, CDR2 YFSETQ. The CDR3 totals 11 residues. DNA for the CDR3: TGCGCCAGCAGCTTATACAATGAGCAGTTCTTC. Translating it yields CASSLYNEQFF.

This rearrangement joins TRBV27 to TRBJ2-7; D unclear. Trimming stripped 10 bases from V and 5 bases from J, with 18 bases between. Per germline, CDR1 MNHEY and CDR2 SMNVEV (reference sequence). The CDR3 spans 13 residues. CDR3: CANHGSPGNEQYF. The CDR3 region has the DNA TGTGCCAACCACGGTTCCCCGGGCAACGAGCAGTACTTC.

The V gene is TRBV10-1, the J gene TRBJ1-5; the match to TRBD1 covers 12 bases. The V and J ends lost 4 bases and 7 bases, in that order; junction bases with no gene match: 8. This CDR3 is 16 amino acids long. The germline gives CDR1 WNHNN, CDR2 SYGVQD (reference sequence). Here the CDR3 reads CASSAGDRGRLQPQHF. In DNA form, the CDR3 reads TGCGCCAGCAGTGCCGGGGACAGGGGGCGTTTACAGCCCCAGCATTTT.

This clone has just one count. The chain uses TRBV15 and TRBJ2-1, with D possibly TRBD2 on 5 matching bases. Trimming pared 1 base from V and 8 bases from J, leaving 12 bases between. The CDR3 length is 14 residues. Germline CDR1 and CDR2: LNHNV and YYDKDF (reference sequence). The CDR3, as DNA: TGTGCCACCAGCAGAGCCCTAGCAGGTGATGAGCAGTTCTTC. Translated, it gives CATSRALAGDEQFF.

The chain employs TRBV5-1 and TRBJ2-3; maybe TRBD1 (6 bases). The CDR3 spans 14 residues. The V and J ends lost 2 bases and 0 bases respectively, with 7 bases between them. Per germline, CDR1 SGHRS and CDR2 YFSETQ. In DNA form, the CDR3 reads TGCGCCAGCAGCTTCCAGGGGAGCACAGATACGCAGTATTTT. This encodes CASSFQGSTDTQYF.

The rearrangement links TRBV28 to TRBJ2-1; TRBD1 agrees at 7 bases. V was pared by 3 bases and J by 0 bases, with 2 bases of the junction left unmatched. Germline V lookup: CDR1 MDHEN, CDR2 SYDVKM. The length of the CDR3 is 15 residues. The CDR3 is CASSFRGLSYNEQFF. In nucleotides, the CDR3 is TGTGCCAGCAGTTTTAGGGGGCTCTCCTACAATGAGCAGTTCTTC.

This sequence joins TRBV5-1 and TRBJ1-4, with 10 nucleotides matching TRBD1. V was clipped by 4 bases and J by 7 bases; unmatched bases: 7. The CDR3 is 15 residues long. The germline V gene has CDR1 SGHRS and CDR2 YFSETQ. The CDR3 loop reads CASSAGTGVGEKLFF. CDR3 nucleotides: TGCGCCAGCAGCGCCGGGACAGGGGTGGGTGAAAAACTGTTTTTT.

This chain links TRBV7-2 with TRBJ2-3; no firm D call. CDR1 is SGHTA, CDR2 FQGNSA, per germline. The CDR3 has 13 amino acids. Between the trimmed V and J ends, which lost 3 bases and 3 bases, there was a span of 7 bases. The CDR3 loop is CASSFARTDTQYF. As DNA, the CDR3 is TGTGCCAGCAGCTTTGCTCGGACAGATACGCAGTATTTT.

The chain is built from TRBV10-2 and TRBJ1-2, with D unclear. Germline assignment: CDR1 WSHSY and CDR2 SAAADI. CDR3 length equals 15 residues. The V and J ends lost 3 bases and 2 bases respectively, with 13 bases between them. Here the CDR3 reads CASSDHGPANYGYTF. CDR3 nucleotide sequence: TGCGCCAGCAGTGACCACGGACCGGCAAACTATGGCTACACCTTC.

The J gene is TRBJ1-1, the V gene TRBV6-6, with TRBD1 matching over 7 bases. V trimming: 4 bases; J trimming: 4 bases; junction bases outside the gene matches: 6. Germline V lookup: CDR1 MNHNY, CDR2 SVGAGI (reference sequence). CDR3 length equals 14 residues. CDR3 amino acids: CASSSTTGVTEAFF. The CDR3 coding sequence is TGTGCCAGCAGTTCCACAACAGGGGTCACTGAAGCTTTCTTT.

The chain uses TRBV19 and TRBJ1-2; D may be TRBD1 (6 bases). Germline lookup yields CDR1 LNHDA and CDR2 SQIVND (reference sequence). The V end lost 5 bases, the J end lost 4 bases, and 17 bases lay between the germline ends. This CDR3 spans 15 amino acids. This chain's CDR3 is CASSATGLIVYGYTF. As DNA, the CDR3 is TGTGCCAGTAGTGCTACAGGGCTTATCGTCTATGGCTACACCTTC.

As to this clone: The junction departs from the called germline gene at one end, perhaps through a read error. The rearrangement links TRBV5-5 to TRBJ2-7; D remains unclear. Germline V CDR1 and CDR2: SGHKS, YYEKEE (reference sequence). The CDR3 loop spans 13 amino acids. CDR3 in DNA: TGTGCCAGCAGCCTCACTACATCTTACGGGCAGTACTTC. This encodes CASSLTTSYGQYF. Full variable domain (outside the CDR3, taken from reference TRBV5-5 and TRBJ2-7): DAGVTQSPTHLIKTRGQQVTLRCSPISGHKSVSWYQQVLGQGPQFIFQYYEKEERGRGNFPDRFSARQFPNYSSELNVNALLLGDSALYLCASSLTTSYGQYFGPGTRLTVT.

In the case of this clone: This could be a read error, since a much larger clone is one nucleotide away. V gene TRBV2 combines with J gene TRBJ2-7, with D possibly being TRBD1 (6 bases). Trimming stripped 11 bases from V and 1 base from J, with 18 bases between. The length of the CDR3 is 14 residues. Germline V lookup: CDR1 SNHLY, CDR2 FYNNEI. The CDR3 DNA reads TGTGCCGGCACTCCCGGGACACTTTCCTACGAGCAGTACTTC. Protein sequence: CAGTPGTLSYEQYF.

J is TRBJ2-6 and V is TRBV15, with D tentatively TRBD1 (5 bases). In germline, CDR1 is LNHNV, CDR2 YYDKDF (reference sequence). The V gene lost 5 bases and the J gene lost 9 bases, with 17 bases spanning the gap. This CDR3 has 15 amino acids. This CDR3 is CATSPQGNLDNVLTF. CDR3 coding DNA: TGTGCCACCAGCCCCCAGGGTAACTTGGACAACGTCCTGACTTTC.

Regarding this clone: Compared with germline, one end of the junction differs, possibly owing to a read error. This rearrangement joins TRBV9 to TRBJ1-6; tentatively, D is TRBD1 (6 bases). From germline, CDR1 is SGDLS and CDR2 YYNGEE. The CDR3 extends over 9 amino acids. CDR3 in amino acids: CAPRGGAPF. In DNA form, the CDR3 reads TGTGCTCCCCGTGGGGGGGCCCCCTTT.

The chain is built from TRBV11-2 and TRBJ2-7; tentatively, D is TRBD1 (6 bases). In germline, CDR1 is SGHAT, CDR2 FQNNGV. This CDR3 contains 17 residues. Trimming took off 1 base at V and 2 bases at J, with 18 bases between the two ends. The CDR3 DNA follows: TGTGCCAGCAGCTTAGTTTCGATGGGGGCAGGGACCTACGAGCAGTACTTC. This translates into CASSLVSMGAGTYEQYF.

The chain combines TRBV10-2 with TRBJ1-2; 7 bases agree with TRBD1. Germline V lookup: CDR1 WSHSY, CDR2 SAAADI. The CDR3 sequence is 14 residues long. J was trimmed by 8 bases and V by 6 bases; bases with no gene match: 12. DNA of the CDR3: TGCGCCAGCAGGGGACTGGGACAGCAGGAAGGCTACACCTTC. Translating it yields CASRGLGQQEGYTF.